This T cell receptor beta chain was sequenced for a study of blood T cell repertoires in COVID-19. Overall study context: Acute-phase and convalescent COVID-19 samples originated in the United States, Italy and Spain. Sources were T cells, B-cell-depleted T cells, or PBMCs; the material itself was cDNA or gDNA.

Authors' methods: Reference gene primer amplification yielded estimated nucleated cell counts. Method: immunoSEQ multiplex PCR; TCRdb's copy keeps in-frame clones and lacks some. V, J and clone size derive from that table, while D and trimming were established from the DNA sequence. The table records under 200,000 clones, 65% to 85% of them present only once. Sequenced: peripheral blood. The receptor was isolated from a woman aged 80 or over with active or convalescent COVID-19.

CDR3 sequence reads: CAISPTGGQGGYTF. In nucleotides, the CDR3 is TGTGCCATCAGTCCCACCGGCGGACAGGGTGGATACACCTTC. The chain has TRBV10-3 and TRBJ1-2, with 8 bases fitting TRBD1. Trimming cost V 5 bases and J 11 bases; bases outside gene matches: 13. The CDR3 is 14 amino acids. Germline V CDR1 and CDR2: ENHRY, SYGVKD.